The rows below give T cell receptor beta chains drawn from one sample of a study of PD-1 blockade in classical Hodgkin lymphoma. Profiled with immunoSEQ multiplex PCR; TCRdb holds only in-frame clones, not every one. The table shows 20,000 to 25,000 clones, with approximately 70% occurring only once. Specimen: peripheral blood mononuclear cells (PBMCs), collected before the fourth cycle of nivolumab. These receptors were obtained from a human donor with classical Hodgkin lymphoma. CDR3s include the opening cysteine and the closing phenylalanine or tryptophan. D genes are given only for firm matches. Some rows have no size entry. The others give once, few or many, or a class for an expanded clone.

j_gene	abundance	v_gene	d_gene	CDR3nt	CDR3aa
TRBJ1-4	NA	TRBV28	TRBD1	TGCGCCAGCAGTCCGGGACAGGCAGTTAATGAAAAACTGTTTTTT	CASSPGQAVNEKLFF
TRBJ1-1	NA	TRBV7-2	NA	TGTGCCAGCAGCTTAGAGGCGAACACTGAAGCTTTCTTT	CASSLEANTEAFF
TRBJ2-5	NA	TRBV2	NA	TGTGCCAGTCAAGTTTTGGTTCGGGAGACCCAGTACTTC	CASQVLVRETQYF
TRBJ2-1	once	TRBV6-5	TRBD1	TGTGCCAGCGGGGCCTCGGGACAGGGGATCGGTGAGCAGTTCTTC	CASGASGQGIGEQFF
TRBJ1-2	NA	TRBV18	NA	TGTGCCAGCTCGCCAGGACTCGGATTCTATGGCTACACCTTC	CASSPGLGFYGYTF
TRBJ2-7	NA	TRBV7-8	NA	TGTGCCAGCAGGACGAATATCGGGACCTACGAGCAGTACTTC	CASRTNIGTYEQYF
TRBJ1-5	NA	TRBV6-5	NA	TGTGCCAGCAGTTACGGGGGGACTAGCAATCAGCCCCAGCATTTT	CASSYGGTSNQPQHF
TRBJ2-3	NA	TRBV6-6	NA	TGTGCCAGCAGTTCTCAGGGTGTTACGCAGTATTTT	CASSSQGVTQYF
TRBJ1-2	NA	TRBV18	NA	TGTGCCAGCTCACCCGAGCATCGCGGCTACACCTTC	CASSPEHRGYTF
TRBJ2-7	NA	TRBV5-6	TRBD2	TGTGCCAGCAGCTTCGACGGGGGGAACGACGAGCAGTACTTC	CASSFDGGNDEQYF
TRBJ1-2	NA	TRBV5-1	NA	TGCGCCAGCAGCTTTGGTGGGAACAGCAATTCTAACTATGGCTACACCTTC	CASSFGGNSNSNYGYTF
TRBJ2-7	NA	TRBV6-5	TRBD1	TGTGCCAGCAGGATGGACAGGGTAAACGAGCAGTACTTC	CASRMDRVNEQYF
TRBJ1-6	NA	TRBV7-9	TRBD1	TGTGCCAGCAGCCTCCGGGACAGGGTCGATTCACCCCTCCACTTT	CASSLRDRVDSPLHF